This TCR beta chain was retrieved from a study of vaccination effects on CD4 cells after COVID-19. Pools of viral peptides were used by the ViraFEST assay to expand antigen-specific CD4+ T cells ahead of sequencing. Subsequent to 10 days of culture, CD4+ T cells were isolated. Vaccine recipients, nucleocapsid antibody negative, had no prior SARS-CoV-2 infection. General study results and limits: There was marked clonal contraction among infection- and vaccine-induced clones late after vaccination.

Assay used: immunoSEQ multiplex PCR; TCRdb lists only in-frame clones, some missing. The data contain over 60,000 clones, around 76% of them singletons. V gave up 1 base and J gave up 0 bases; unmatched junction bases: 3. CDR3 length: 18 amino acids. Germline CDR1 and CDR2: SEHNR and FQNEAQ (reference sequence). This clone has just a few counts. As yet, its antigen is unknown. The sequence derives from a human donor who received a COVID-19 vaccine. The genes are TRBV7-9 and TRBJ2-2, with 12 positions matching TRBD2. Specimen: CD4+ T cells from PBMCs cultured with HCoV-NL63 spike peptides, collected before COVID-19 vaccination. The CDR3 DNA follows: TGTGCCAGCAGCTTAGGCGGACTAGCGGGGACGAACACCGGGGAGCTGTTTTTT. It yields the protein CASSLGGLAGTNTGELFF.